These 30 T cell receptor beta chains originate from one sample sequenced in a study of T cells in localized non-small cell lung cancer. Sequencing used immunoSEQ multiplex PCR; TCRdb keeps in-frame clones, though not all of them. Here the sample spans tens of thousands of clones, 83% being singletons. Sequences were derived from PBMCs, sampled before any cancer treatment. The receptors stem from a man between 40 and 70 years old with stage II lung adenocarcinoma.

This clone has more than one count but fewer than ten. J is TRBJ2-7 and V is TRBV5-1; 11 bases match TRBD2. CDR1 is SGHRS, CDR2 YFSETQ, per germline. Trimming removed 4 bases from V and 2 bases from J; junction bases left unmatched: 2. CDR3 length equals 14 residues. CDR3 residues: CASSVAGGAYEQYF. Here the CDR3 DNA reads TGCGCCAGCAGCGTAGCGGGGGGGGCCTACGAGCAGTACTTC.

The genes are TRBV27 and TRBJ1-1, with TRBD1 matching over 7 bases. After removal of 8 bases from V and 7 bases from J, the junction contained 4 bases not matched to a gene. The CDR3 spans 11 residues. Germline CDR1 MNHEY, CDR2 SMNVEV (reference sequence). CDR3 bases: TGTGCCAGCCGGGACAGAATTGAAGCTTTCTTT. The encoded protein is CASRDRIEAFF.

A remark on this clone: The same CDR3 arises from other DNA sequences in this sample as well. The rearrangement uses TRBV5-6 and TRBJ1-2; D call uncertain. Per the germline V gene, CDR1 is SGHDT and CDR2 is YYEEEE. The CDR3 contains 11 residues. The V gene lost 0 bases and the J gene lost 5 bases, with 2 bases spanning the gap. The CDR3 protein is CASSLGYGYTF. CDR3 DNA sequence: TGTGCCAGCAGCTTGGGATATGGCTACACCTTC. The full variable domain, completed using reference TRBV5-6 and TRBJ1-2, is DAGVTQSPTHLIKTRGQQVTLRCSPKSGHDTVSWYQQALGQGPQFIFQYYEEEERQRGNFPDRFSGHQFPNYSSELNVNALLLGDSALYLCASSLGYGYTFGSGTRLTVV.

This chain joins TRBV6-6 and TRBJ1-2, with a possible D match to TRBD1 (5 bases). The CDR3 runs to 14 residues. Trimming left V 6 bases short and J 4 bases short, with 15 bases between. CDR1 and CDR2 from the germline V gene are MNHNY and SVGAGI (reference sequence). Here the CDR3 reads CASRDTAGTYGYTF. The CDR3 nucleotides read TGTGCCAGCAGGGATACGGCCGGGACCTATGGCTACACCTTC.

The J gene is TRBJ2-1, the V gene TRBV19, with 7 nucleotides matching TRBD2. V lost 6 bases to trimming and J lost 8 bases; unmatched junction nucleotides: 13. This CDR3 is 15 amino acids long. CDR1 is LNHDA and CDR2 is SQIVND in the germline V gene (reference sequence). Written as DNA, the CDR3 is TGTGCCAGTAGCGAGGGCGGGAGTTATAGGGATGAGCAGTTCTTC. It specifies CASSEGGSYRDEQFF. Looking up the rest from reference TRBV19 and TRBJ2-1 gives the full variable domain: DGGITQSPKYLFRKEGQNVTLSCEQNLNHDAMYWYRQDPGQGLRLIYYSQIVNDFQKGDIAEGYSVSREKKESFPLTVTSAQKNPTAFYLCASSEGGSYRDEQFFGPGTRLTVL.

The rearrangement joins TRBV7-9 to TRBJ1-4; possibly TRBD1 for D (6 bases). Trimming removed 5 bases at V and 8 bases at J, with 15 bases between. Germline lookup yields CDR1 SEHNR and CDR2 FQNEAQ (reference sequence). The CDR3 runs to 14 residues. The CDR3 coding sequence is TGTGCCAGCAGCCCCGGACAGCGAGGAGAAAAACTGTTTTTT. It is translated as CASSPGQRGEKLFF.

V usage is TRBV10-3 and J usage is TRBJ1-1; a weak D match, TRBD1 (5 bases). The CDR3 length is 14 residues. V was shortened by 2 bases and J by 1 base, with 8 bases between the two germline ends. Germline lookup yields CDR1 ENHRY and CDR2 SYGVKD. CDR3 DNA: TGTGCCATCAGTGAGGGGACGACGAACACTGAAGCTTTCTTT. Its protein product is CAISEGTTNTEAFF.

This chain uses TRBV18 with TRBJ2-7; 9 bases fit TRBD1. Losses at the gene ends were 5 bases for V and 3 bases for J; bases not matched to a gene: 5. Per the germline V gene, CDR1 is KGHSH and CDR2 is LQKENI. The CDR3 length is 14 residues. The CDR3 is CASSLPGQGYEQYF. The CDR3 bases are TGTGCCAGCTCATTACCGGGACAGGGCTACGAGCAGTACTTC.

This clone came up once. The J gene is TRBJ2-3, the V gene TRBV7-3, with D hard to call. The CDR3 has 13 residues. Trimming removed 4 bases from V and 2 bases from J, with 7 bases in between. The germline CDR1 and CDR2 sequences are SGHTA and FQGTGA. As DNA, the CDR3 is TGTGCCAGCAGCTCGGACCTCACAGATACGCAGTATTTT. It translates to CASSSDLTDTQYF.

The chain combines TRBV11-2 with TRBJ2-1, with 9 bases fitting TRBD1. V shed 7 bases, J shed 15 bases, and the junction held 13 bases outside the gene matches. This CDR3 contains 13 residues. The germline gives CDR1 SGHAT, CDR2 FQNNGV. This CDR3 is CASIGNRDRVVFF. DNA of the CDR3: TGTGCCAGCATCGGAAACCGGGACAGGGTTGTGTTCTTC.

The CDR3 here is CASSIVGNTIYF. CDR3 nucleotide sequence: TGTGCCAGTAGTATAGTTGGAAACACCATATATTTT. This chain joins TRBV19 and TRBJ1-3, with no clear D. CDR3 length: 12 amino acids. CDR1 is LNHDA, CDR2 SQIVND, per germline (reference sequence). V shed 1 base and J shed 3 bases, with 1 base lying between them.

This clone was observed a single time. The chain carries TRBV27 and TRBJ2-2; TRBD1 might be the D (6 bases). CDR1 is MNHEY and CDR2 is SMNVEV in the germline V gene (reference sequence). V lost 6 bases and J lost 6, with 11 bases in between. The CDR3 totals 13 residues. CDR3 loop: CASSGTGPGELFF. As DNA, the CDR3 is TGTGCCAGCAGCGGTACAGGGCCCGGGGAGCTGTTTTTT.

The chain links TRBV28 to TRBJ2-2; a weak D match, TRBD1 (5 bases). The V gene's germline CDR1 is MDHEN and CDR2 SYDVKM. V shed 2 bases and J shed 5 bases, with 6 bases lying between them. The CDR3 is 13 residues long. The CDR3 sequence: CASSLRGTGELFF. DNA of the CDR3: TGTGCCAGCAGTTTAAGGGGTACCGGGGAGCTGTTTTTT.

The chain couples TRBV13 to TRBJ2-1; possible D gene TRBD1, 6 bases. Deletions cut 5 bases from V and 4 bases from J, with 9 bases between. The germline V gene has CDR1 PRHDT and CDR2 FYEKMQ (reference sequence). There are 13 residues in the CDR3. CDR3 amino acids: CASSPDRYNEQFF. CDR3 DNA sequence: TGTGCCAGCAGCCCTGACAGGTACAATGAGCAGTTCTTC.

This clone was counted once. The chain links TRBV2 to TRBJ1-2, with a possible D match to TRBD1 (5 bases). The V and J ends lost 5 bases and 8 bases respectively, with 12 bases between them. The CDR3 is 12 residues long. Germline CDR1 SNHLY, CDR2 FYNNEI. CDR3 sequence: CASSSLGGGYTF. CDR3 coding DNA: TGTGCCAGCAGTTCCCTGGGGGGAGGCTACACCTTC.

To note about this clone: One end of the junction does not line up with germline, which may come from a read error. This rearrangement joins TRBV28 to TRBJ2-1, with 13 positions matching TRBD2. The CDR3 covers 16 residues. CDR1 is MDHEN, CDR2 SYDVKM, per germline. CDR3 amino acids: CVSRRLAGGPYNEQFF. DNA of the CDR3: TGTGTCAGCAGGAGACTAGCGGGAGGCCCATACAATGAGCAGTTCTTC.

This clone was observed once. The chain couples TRBV19 to TRBJ2-3; no firm D call. This CDR3 has 16 residues. The ends were cut back, 5 bases at V and 0 bases at J, with 15 bases in the middle. Germline assignment: CDR1 LNHDA and CDR2 SQIVND (reference sequence). Written as DNA, the CDR3 is TGTGCCAGTAGTCATCGGACCGCTTTTAGCACAGATACGCAGTATTTT. Its protein is CASSHRTAFSTDTQYF.

This chain links TRBV30 with TRBJ1-2; maybe TRBD1 (5 bases). Germline-derived CDR1 and CDR2 are GTSNPN and SVGIG (reference sequence). This CDR3 region has 14 residues. Trimming shortened V by 4 bases and J by 5 bases, and 17 bases separated the two germline ends. The CDR3 coding sequence is TGTGCCTGGACGGACACTAGGGGTGGATATGGCTACACCTTC. Translating it yields CAWTDTRGGYGYTF. The whole variable domain, filled in from reference TRBV30 and TRBJ1-2, reads SQTIHQWPATLVQPVGSPLSLECTVEGTSNPNLYWYRQAAGRGLQLLFYSVGIGQISSEVPQNLSASRPQDRQFILSSKKLLLSDSGFYLCAWTDTRGGYGYTFGSGTRLTVV.

The chain carries TRBV18 and TRBJ2-3; 10 nucleotides agree with TRBD1. The length of the CDR3 is 14 residues. The germline gives CDR1 KGHSH, CDR2 LQKENI. V shed 3 bases and J 5 bases; nucleotides not matched to a gene: 2. CDR3 sequence (DNA): TGTGCCAGCTCACCGGGGACAGGGGAAGATACGCAGTATTTT. Translated: CASSPGTGEDTQYF.

The genes are TRBV11-2 and TRBJ2-7, with 7 bases aligning to TRBD1. The CDR3 covers 14 residues. Germline values: CDR1 SGHAT, CDR2 FQNNGV. Trimming at V came to 4 bases and at J to 5 bases, leaving 8 bases not matched to a gene. CDR3 sequence (DNA): TGTGCCAGCAGCTCGACAGGGTCGGCGGACGAGCAGTACTTC. Its protein product is CASSSTGSADEQYF.

The chain employs TRBV7-2 and TRBJ1-1; D ambiguous. The CDR3 totals 14 residues. CDR1 and CDR2 (germline): SGHTA, FQGNSA. Trimming shortened V by 1 base and J by 2 bases, and 8 bases separated the two germline ends. For the CDR3, the DNA is TGTGCCAGCAGCTTAGGGGCGTTCAACACTGAAGCTTTCTTT. Protein: CASSLGAFNTEAFF.

The chain joins TRBV4-1 to TRBJ2-3; TRBD1 is a possible D gene (5 bases). Per the germline V gene, CDR1 is MGHRA and CDR2 is YSYEKL. The germline V and J ends were trimmed by 2 bases and 0 bases, with 9 bases remaining between them. The CDR3 extends over 15 amino acids. In DNA form, the CDR3 reads TGCGCCAGCAGCCAACCAAGGGGTAGCACAGATACGCAGTATTTT. Its protein product is CASSQPRGSTDTQYF.

V and J are TRBV5-4 and TRBJ2-3; D not certain. The germline V gene encodes CDR1 SGHNT and CDR2 YYREEE (reference sequence). V shed 4 bases and J shed 3 bases, with 18 bases lying between them. The CDR3 is made up of 16 amino acids. CDR3 residues: CASSPMSVAITDTQYF. The CDR3 DNA is TGTGCCAGCAGCCCCATGTCGGTGGCCATAACAGATACGCAGTATTTT.

The J gene is TRBJ2-1, the V gene TRBV11-2; TRBD1 matches at 10 bases. V was pared by 3 bases and J by 0 bases, with 11 bases of the junction left unmatched. Per germline, CDR1 SGHAT and CDR2 FQNNGV. CDR3 length: 19 amino acids. This CDR3 is CASSFLGQGVMSSYNEQFF. CDR3 nucleotide sequence: TGTGCCAGCAGCTTTTTAGGACAGGGGGTTATGAGCTCCTACAATGAGCAGTTCTTC.

The chain combines TRBV30 with TRBJ2-3; 9 bases agree with TRBD2. This CDR3 comprises 16 residues. V shed 1 base and J 4 bases; nucleotides not matched to a gene: 9. CDR1 and CDR2 (germline): GTSNPN, SVGIG (reference sequence). CDR3 in amino acids: CAWSGVAGALPDTQYF. CDR3 coding DNA: TGTGCCTGGAGTGGGGTAGCGGGGGCCTTACCAGATACGCAGTATTTT.

This clone is a singleton in its sample. The chain has TRBV28 and TRBJ2-5, with D possibly being TRBD2 (5 bases). There are 14 residues in the CDR3. V was clipped by 2 bases and J by 3 bases, with 10 bases between them. Germline V gene lookup returns CDR1 MDHEN and CDR2 SYDVKM. The CDR3 is CASSLAGIKETQYF. In DNA, the CDR3 is TGTGCCAGCAGTTTAGCCGGGATAAAAGAGACCCAGTACTTC.

The chain employs TRBV11-2 and TRBJ2-1; 10 nucleotides match TRBD1. V shed 5 bases and J 8 bases; nucleotides not matched to a gene: 12. Germline loops: CDR1 SGHAT, CDR2 FQNNGV. The CDR3 covers 16 residues. The CDR3 loop reads CASSAGTGARGDEQFF. CDR3 DNA: TGTGCCAGCAGCGCCGGGACAGGGGCCCGTGGGGATGAGCAGTTCTTC.

V usage is TRBV28 and J usage is TRBJ1-5; D ambiguous. From germline, CDR1 is MDHEN and CDR2 SYDVKM. The length of the CDR3 is 14 residues. The V and J ends lost 5 bases and 5 bases respectively, with 13 bases between them. The DNA of the CDR3 is TGTGCCAGCAGTCCCTACCCCGGAGATCAGCCCCAGCATTTT. It specifies CASSPYPGDQPQHF.

The chain uses TRBV4-2 and TRBJ2-7, with 9 bases matching TRBD1. The germline V gene has CDR1 LGHNA and CDR2 YNFKEQ. This CDR3 spans 15 amino acids. V was pared by 5 bases and J by 6 bases, with 11 bases of the junction left unmatched. CDR3 coding DNA: TGTGCCAGCAGCGGCCCGGGACAGGGAGGGGGCGAGCAGTACTTC. This sequence encodes CASSGPGQGGGEQYF.

This chain joins TRBV6-5 and TRBJ2-3; a weak D match, TRBD2 (5 bases). This CDR3 has 13 amino acids. CDR1 MNHEY and CDR2 SVGAGI come from the germline V gene. V lost 6 bases and J lost 2, with 9 bases in between. The CDR3, as DNA: TGTGCCAGCAGGGACTTACCCACAGATACGCAGTATTTT. Translating gives CASRDLPTDTQYF.